These T cell receptor beta chains were read from a single sample in a study of shared clonotypes between healthy human individuals. The protocol was immunoSEQ multiplex PCR, while the TCRdb copy is restricted to in-frame clones and leaves out a portion. This sample has roughly 2.5 million clones; 85% to 95% occur once, and the top ten carry around 0.14%. Sequenced input: naive CD4+ T cells sorted from blood. The receptors here all came from a man between 18 and 29 years old in good health. Both conserved end residues are part of each CDR3. Each record gives: J gene, V gene, D gene, clone size, CDR3 protein, CDR3 DNA. The D gene is left open where the match is weak. Not every row has a clone size; where given, it reads once, few, many or a size class.

j_gene: TRBJ1-5
v_gene: TRBV2
d_gene: TRBD1
abundance: -
CDR3aa: CASAGTGNQPQHF
CDR3nt: TGTGCCAGCGCCGGGACAGGTAATCAGCCCCAGCATTTT

j_gene: TRBJ1-5
v_gene: TRBV27
d_gene: TRBD1
abundance: -
CDR3aa: CASSPGQFNQPQHF
CDR3nt: TGTGCCAGCAGTCCGGGACAGTTCAATCAGCCCCAGCATTTT

j_gene: TRBJ1-2
v_gene: TRBV20-1
d_gene: -
abundance: -
CDR3aa: CSASPGTGYTF
CDR3nt: TGCAGTGCCAGCCCCGGCACTGGCTACACCTTC

j_gene: TRBJ2-7
v_gene: TRBV18
d_gene: -
abundance: -
CDR3aa: CASSPPSTGLPYEQYF
CDR3nt: TGTGCCAGCTCACCACCGTCTACAGGGTTACCCTACGAGCAGTACTTC

j_gene: TRBJ1-6
v_gene: TRBV10-1
d_gene: TRBD1
abundance: -
CDR3aa: CASGTGGSPLHF
CDR3nt: TGCGCCAGCGGTACAGGGGGCTCACCCCTCCACTTT

j_gene: TRBJ1-4
v_gene: TRBV28
d_gene: -
abundance: -
CDR3aa: CASGALQGGDEKLFF
CDR3nt: TGTGCCAGCGGGGCTTTACAGGGAGGGGATGAAAAACTGTTTTTT

j_gene: TRBJ2-5
v_gene: TRBV30
d_gene: -
abundance: -
CDR3aa: CAWSGMAYQETQYF
CDR3nt: TGTGCCTGGAGTGGCATGGCGTACCAAGAGACCCAGTACTTC

j_gene: TRBJ2-3
v_gene: TRBV7-2
d_gene: -
abundance: -
CDR3aa: CASSSGGRGPDTQYF
CDR3nt: TGTGCCAGCAGCTCGGGCGGCAGGGGACCAGATACGCAGTATTTT

j_gene: TRBJ1-1
v_gene: TRBV6-5
d_gene: -
abundance: -
CDR3aa: CASSYRSGGYSTEAFF
CDR3nt: TGTGCCAGCAGTTACCGCAGCGGGGGATACAGCACTGAAGCTTTCTTT

j_gene: TRBJ2-5
v_gene: TRBV10-3
d_gene: -
abundance: -
CDR3aa: CAISESLQLETQYF
CDR3nt: TGTGCCATCAGTGAGTCCTTACAGCTAGAGACCCAGTACTTC

j_gene: TRBJ2-2
v_gene: TRBV5-1
d_gene: TRBD1
abundance: -
CDR3aa: CASSFQGQGNTGELFF
CDR3nt: TGCGCCAGCAGCTTCCAAGGACAGGGGAACACCGGGGAGCTGTTTTTT

j_gene: TRBJ1-3
v_gene: TRBV7-2
d_gene: -
abundance: -
CDR3aa: CASSLPYRVSGNTIYF
CDR3nt: TGTGCCAGCAGCTTACCTTACAGGGTTAGCGGAAACACCATATATTTT

j_gene: TRBJ1-6
v_gene: TRBV7-3
d_gene: TRBD1
abundance: few
CDR3aa: CASQMTGSAGSPLHF
CDR3nt: TGTGCCAGCCAGATGACAGGGTCGGCGGGTTCACCCCTCCACTTT

j_gene: TRBJ2-3
v_gene: TRBV9
d_gene: -
abundance: -
CDR3aa: CASSVGGRAADTQYF
CDR3nt: TGTGCCAGCAGCGTAGGAGGTAGGGCGGCAGATACGCAGTATTTT

j_gene: TRBJ2-7
v_gene: TRBV7-9
d_gene: TRBD2
abundance: few
CDR3aa: CASSLGAGGPEQYF
CDR3nt: TGTGCCAGCAGCTTAGGAGCGGGAGGGCCGGAGCAGTACTTC

j_gene: TRBJ2-7
v_gene: TRBV2
d_gene: TRBD1
abundance: -
CDR3aa: CASTLRGTGAEQYF
CDR3nt: TGTGCCAGCACCTTACGGGGGACAGGGGCCGAGCAGTACTTC

j_gene: TRBJ2-1
v_gene: TRBV27
d_gene: TRBD1
abundance: once
CDR3aa: CASRGQSYNEQFF
CDR3nt: TGTGCCAGCAGGGGACAGTCCTACAATGAGCAGTTCTTC

j_gene: TRBJ2-7
v_gene: TRBV10-1
d_gene: -
abundance: -
CDR3aa: CASSETGTQSYEQYF
CDR3nt: TGCGCCAGCAGTGAGACCGGGACCCAGTCCTACGAGCAGTACTTC

j_gene: TRBJ1-1
v_gene: TRBV18
d_gene: TRBD1
abundance: once
CDR3aa: CASSPPGQFAEAFF
CDR3nt: TGTGCCAGCTCACCCCCGGGACAGTTCGCTGAAGCTTTCTTT

j_gene: TRBJ1-1
v_gene: TRBV18
d_gene: -
abundance: -
CDR3aa: CASSPTDGNTEAFF
CDR3nt: TGTGCCAGCTCACCGACAGACGGGAACACTGAAGCTTTCTTT

j_gene: TRBJ1-1
v_gene: TRBV7-9
d_gene: TRBD1
abundance: -
CDR3aa: CASSISRDRGPHTEAFF
CDR3nt: TGTGCCAGCAGCATTAGCCGGGACAGGGGGCCGCACACTGAAGCTTTCTTT

j_gene: TRBJ2-2
v_gene: TRBV6-5
d_gene: -
abundance: -
CDR3aa: CASSPAGGTGELFF
CDR3nt: TGTGCCAGCAGCCCCGCCGGGGGCACCGGGGAGCTGTTTTTT

j_gene: TRBJ2-4
v_gene: TRBV19
d_gene: TRBD1
abundance: once
CDR3aa: CASSIQGVGNIQYF
CDR3nt: TGTGCCAGTAGTATCCAGGGGGTTGGCAACATTCAGTACTTC

j_gene: TRBJ2-3
v_gene: TRBV5-1
d_gene: -
abundance: -
CDR3aa: CASSLAEQGGVDTQYF
CDR3nt: TGCGCCAGCAGCTTGGCGGAACAGGGTGGGGTGGATACGCAGTATTTT

j_gene: TRBJ2-3
v_gene: TRBV28
d_gene: -
abundance: -
CDR3aa: CASSWTYNRGSADTQYF
CDR3nt: TGTGCCAGCAGTTGGACGTACAACCGGGGGTCGGCAGATACGCAGTATTTT

j_gene: TRBJ1-1
v_gene: TRBV19
d_gene: TRBD1
abundance: -
CDR3aa: CASSTVQGGYTEAFF
CDR3nt: TGTGCCAGTAGTACCGTACAGGGGGGCTACACTGAAGCTTTCTTT

j_gene: TRBJ2-7
v_gene: TRBV11-1
d_gene: -
abundance: -
CDR3aa: CASSLAWAGKSPYEQYF
CDR3nt: TGTGCCAGCAGCTTAGCCTGGGCAGGGAAAAGTCCCTACGAGCAGTACTTC

j_gene: TRBJ2-6
v_gene: TRBV7-9
d_gene: TRBD2
abundance: -
CDR3aa: CASSLGTSGSPGANVLTF
CDR3nt: TGTGCCAGCAGCTTAGGGACTAGCGGGAGTCCCGGGGCCAACGTCCTGACTTTC

j_gene: TRBJ2-5
v_gene: TRBV6-6
d_gene: TRBD2
abundance: -
CDR3aa: CASSPSSGQETQYF
CDR3nt: TGTGCCAGCAGCCCCTCTAGCGGACAAGAGACCCAGTACTTC

j_gene: TRBJ2-3
v_gene: TRBV15
d_gene: -
abundance: -
CDR3aa: CATSRVFRQTDTQYF
CDR3nt: TGTGCCACCAGCAGAGTTTTCAGACAGACAGATACGCAGTATTTT

j_gene: TRBJ2-5
v_gene: TRBV29-1
d_gene: -
abundance: -
CDR3aa: CSVASGETQYF
CDR3nt: TGCAGCGTTGCCAGCGGTGAGACCCAGTACTTC

j_gene: TRBJ1-2
v_gene: TRBV19
d_gene: -
abundance: once
CDR3aa: CASYGSNYGYTF
CDR3nt: TGTGCCTCTTACGGCAGCAACTATGGCTACACCTTC

j_gene: TRBJ2-2
v_gene: TRBV2
d_gene: -
abundance: -
CDR3aa: CASIISGGTGELFF
CDR3nt: TGTGCCAGCATTATAAGTGGGGGGACCGGGGAGCTGTTTTTT

j_gene: TRBJ2-7
v_gene: TRBV5-1
d_gene: -
abundance: once
CDR3aa: CASSTSWGTDEQYF
CDR3nt: TGCGCCAGCAGCACGTCTTGGGGTACGGACGAGCAGTACTTC

j_gene: TRBJ2-7
v_gene: TRBV30
d_gene: -
abundance: -
CDR3aa: CAWSHRSGLATFYEQYF
CDR3nt: TGTGCCTGGAGTCACCGGTCAGGACTGGCCACGTTCTACGAGCAGTACTTC

j_gene: TRBJ1-6
v_gene: TRBV2
d_gene: TRBD1
abundance: few
CDR3aa: CASSEQTGGTSPLHF
CDR3nt: TGTGCCAGCAGTGAACAAACAGGGGGAACATCACCCCTCCACTTT

j_gene: TRBJ2-1
v_gene: TRBV27
d_gene: -
abundance: -
CDR3aa: CASSPYLREDEQFF
CDR3nt: TGTGCCAGCAGTCCATACTTAAGAGAGGATGAGCAGTTCTTC

j_gene: TRBJ1-2
v_gene: TRBV5-1
d_gene: -
abundance: -
CDR3aa: CASSHEANYGYTF
CDR3nt: TGCGCCAGCAGCCACGAAGCTAACTATGGCTACACCTTC

j_gene: TRBJ2-6
v_gene: TRBV14
d_gene: -
abundance: -
CDR3aa: CASRSGGANVLTF
CDR3nt: TGTGCCAGCAGATCGGGTGGGGCCAACGTCCTGACTTTC

j_gene: TRBJ1-4
v_gene: TRBV4-1
d_gene: -
abundance: once
CDR3aa: CASSRTGTDEKLFF
CDR3nt: TGCGCCAGCAGCCGGACTGGGACTGACGAAAAACTGTTTTTT

j_gene: TRBJ2-2
v_gene: TRBV10-3
d_gene: TRBD2
abundance: -
CDR3aa: CAISPRREGIGELFF
CDR3nt: TGTGCCATCAGCCCGCGGCGGGAGGGAATCGGGGAGCTGTTTTTT

j_gene: TRBJ2-1
v_gene: TRBV4-3
d_gene: -
abundance: -
CDR3aa: CASSQEVRGGGEQFF
CDR3nt: TGCGCCAGCAGCCAAGAGGTCAGGGGAGGAGGTGAGCAGTTCTTC